One sample yielded the 14 T cell receptor beta chains listed below, sequenced in a study of naive and memory T cell subsets. Their antigen targets remain unknown. Two oligonucleotides, mixed equimolar, formed the beta constant-region primer covering TRBC1 and TRBC2. Four rounds of PCR amplified the ligated cDNA using nested alpha and beta constant-region primers plus SP2. TCRdb reanalysed the UMI-ligation and nested PCR reads using MiXCR and keeps one entry per CDR3 protein. The repertoire includes around 140,000 distinct CDR3 sequences, approximately 18% of them detected once, and 0.5% to 0.75% sits in the top ten. Overall study findings and caveats: Naive repertoires, especially CD8, held a few larger clonotypes, possibly memory cells re-expressing CD45RA.

Material: naive CD8+ T cells from blood. The receptor set was obtained from a human donor in good health.

The J gene is TRBJ1-2, the V gene TRBV18; the match to TRBD1 covers 7 bases. Germline lookup yields CDR1 KGHSH and CDR2 LQKENI. Trimming cost V 10 bases and J 4 bases; bases outside gene matches: 18. The CDR3 covers 16 residues. The DNA of the CDR3 is TGTGCCACTGGACTTATAAGCCAGGGGGGCACCTATGGCTACACCTTC. This encodes CATGLISQGGTYGYTF.

This clonotype was seen more than once but under ten times. The V gene is TRBV29-1, the J gene TRBJ2-2; no clear D gene. Trimming cost V 7 bases and J 1 base, with 10 bases left between them. CDR3 length: 13 residues. Germline CDR1 SQVTM, CDR2 ANQGSEA. In nucleotides, the CDR3 is TGCAGCGCAGACTCCTGGAACACCGGGGAGCTGTTTTTT. Residues: CSADSWNTGELFF.

This clonotype has a handful of counts. V and J are TRBV9 and TRBJ2-5, with a possible D match to TRBD1 (5 bases). The CDR3 covers 14 residues. Germline values: CDR1 SGDLS, CDR2 YYNGEE. The germline V and J ends were trimmed by 2 bases and 1 base, with 9 bases remaining between them. CDR3 coding DNA: TGTGCCAGCAGCGTTCCCGACAGCCAAGAGACCCAGTACTTC. It translates to CASSVPDSQETQYF.

The rearrangement joins TRBV6-1 to TRBJ1-1; D not certain. Trimming took 2 bases from V and 0 from J, leaving 7 bases between them. The V gene's germline CDR1 is MNHNS and CDR2 SASEGT. This CDR3 region has 14 residues. The CDR3 nucleotides read TGTGCCAGCAGTGAATGGGCTATGAACACTGAAGCTTTCTTT. Residues: CASSEWAMNTEAFF.

This CDR3 reads CASSFGLAGIDYEQYF. The CDR3 DNA is TGCGCCAGCAGCTTTGGACTAGCGGGAATCGACTACGAGCAGTACTTC. This chain links TRBV5-1 with TRBJ2-7; 12 bases match TRBD2. The CDR3 covers 16 residues. In germline, CDR1 is SGHRS, CDR2 YFSETQ. The junction had 6 bases not matched to a gene; V was cut back by 2 bases and J by 3 bases.

This sequence joins TRBV28 and TRBJ2-2; D is ambiguous. This CDR3 is built from 14 residues. The germline gives CDR1 MDHEN, CDR2 SYDVKM. The V and J ends lost 5 bases and 0 bases respectively, with 7 bases between them. DNA for the CDR3: TGTGCCAGCAGTACGGAGACGAACACCGGGGAGCTGTTTTTT. Amino acid sequence: CASSTETNTGELFF.

This clonotype was seen at least ten times. V usage is TRBV7-9 and J usage is TRBJ2-7; 7 bases fit TRBD2. Trimming cost V 5 bases and J 2 bases; bases outside gene matches: 6. Germline-derived CDR1 and CDR2 are SEHNR and FQNEAQ (reference sequence). This CDR3 has 14 residues. Here the CDR3 DNA reads TGTGCCAGCAGCCCGGGGACTATTGCCTACGAGCAGTACTTC. It specifies CASSPGTIAYEQYF.

The chain joins TRBV7-3 to TRBJ2-7, with D unresolved. Germline V lookup: CDR1 SGHTA, CDR2 FQGTGA. With 1 base removed from V and 0 bases from J, the gap between germline ends came to 10 bases. The CDR3 contains 15 residues. CDR3 nucleotide sequence: TGTGCCAGCAGCTTAATGGCTATGAGCTCCTACGAGCAGTACTTC. It encodes CASSLMAMSSYEQYF.

This clonotype came up a few times. This chain uses TRBV20-1 with TRBJ1-1; no definite D call. Trimming took off 4 bases at V and 0 bases at J, with 6 bases between the two ends. The CDR3 sequence is 12 residues long. The germline V gene has CDR1 DFQATT and CDR2 SNEGSKA (reference sequence). The CDR3 nucleotides are TGCAGTGCTAAAGAGATGAACACTGAAGCTTTCTTT. It is translated as CSAKEMNTEAFF.

J is TRBJ2-7 and V is TRBV5-1; D gene ambiguous. The CDR3 has 14 residues. Between the trimmed V and J ends, which lost 0 bases and 2 bases, there was a span of 9 bases. Germline V lookup: CDR1 SGHRS, CDR2 YFSETQ. The CDR3 coding sequence is TGCGCCAGCAGCTTGGCCGGCGAAACCTACGAGCAGTACTTC. This gives the protein CASSLAGETYEQYF. Drawing the rest from reference TRBV5-1 and TRBJ2-7, the complete variable domain is KAGVTQTPRYLIKTRGQQVTLSCSPISGHRSVSWYQQTPGQGLQFLFEYFSETQRNKGNFPGRFSGRQFSNSRSEMNVSTLELGDSALYLCASSLAGETYEQYFGPGTRLTVT.

The chain is built from TRBV12-3 or TRBV12-4 and TRBJ2-7; D ambiguous. V shed 5 bases and J shed 5 bases, with 16 bases lying between them. This CDR3 has 14 residues. The CDR3 loop is CASSPQLSSDEQYF. The CDR3 bases are TGTGCCAGCAGTCCCCAGCTGTCCTCTGACGAGCAGTACTTC.

This clonotype was detected only a few times. V usage is TRBV5-1 and J usage is TRBJ2-3, with D possibly TRBD1 on 5 matching bases. The CDR3 extends over 16 amino acids. Trimming removed 0 bases from V and 1 base from J, with 12 bases in between. The V gene's germline CDR1 is SGHRS and CDR2 YFSETQ. CDR3 DNA: TGCGCCAGCAGCTTGGACCAGGGTGGGGGCACAGATACGCAGTATTTT. Protein: CASSLDQGGGTDTQYF.

A few counts support this clonotype. The chain links TRBV6-1 to TRBJ2-3, with no clear D. From germline, CDR1 is MNHNS and CDR2 SASEGT. The CDR3 loop spans 14 amino acids. Trimming took off 1 base at V and 1 base at J, with 6 bases between the two ends. Here the CDR3 reads CASSEVRGTDTQYF. In DNA form, the CDR3 reads TGTGCCAGCAGTGAAGTGCGTGGCACAGATACGCAGTATTTT.

At least ten counts were recorded for this clonotype. This chain connects TRBV12-3 or TRBV12-4 to TRBJ1-1; D is unclear. V was clipped by 3 bases and J by 6 bases, with 11 bases between them. The CDR3 is 13 residues long. CDR3 protein: CASSFSSWAEAFF. CDR3 nucleotides: TGTGCCAGCAGTTTCTCCTCATGGGCTGAAGCTTTCTTT.